A single sample gave rise to the 2 T cell receptor beta chains below, sequenced in a study of blood T cell repertoires in COVID-19. Here immunoSEQ multiplex PCR was the method, and the copy in TCRdb shows in-frame clones only, minus some. Here the sample spans about 170,000 clones, 85% being singletons. The sample was peripheral blood. Receptors were obtained from a woman aged 80 or older with COVID-19, enrolled during active disease.

The genes are TRBV7-3 and TRBJ2-1; D not certain. The germline gives CDR1 SGHTA, CDR2 FQGTGA. V was shortened by 0 bases and J by 7 bases, with 4 bases between the two germline ends. CDR3 length equals 12 residues. The CDR3: CASSLTGNEQFF. The CDR3 DNA reads as TGTGCCAGCAGCTTAACCGGGAATGAGCAGTTCTTC. Full variable domain (remainder filled in from reference TRBV7-3 and TRBJ2-1): GAGVSQTPSNKVTEKGKYVELRCDPISGHTALYWYRQSLGQGPEFLIYFQGTGAADDSGLPNDRFFAVRPEGSVSTLKIQRTERGDSAVYLCASSLTGNEQFFGPGTRLTVL.

The chain joins TRBV9 to TRBJ1-1, with 7 bases aligning to TRBD1. The CDR3 spans 15 residues. V lost 4 bases, J lost 0 bases, and 6 bases stayed unmatched. The germline V gene has CDR1 SGDLS and CDR2 YYNGEE. The CDR3 bases are TGTGCCAGCAGCCCCTGGGACAGTCTGAACACTGAAGCTTTCTTT. As protein: CASSPWDSLNTEAFF. The variable domain in full, with the rest retrieved from reference TRBV9 and TRBJ1-1, is DSGVTQTPKHLITATGQRVTLRCSPRSGDLSVYWYQQSLDQGLQFLIQYYNGEERAKGNILERFSAQQFPDLHSELNLSSLELGDSALYFCASSPWDSLNTEAFFGQGTRLTVV.